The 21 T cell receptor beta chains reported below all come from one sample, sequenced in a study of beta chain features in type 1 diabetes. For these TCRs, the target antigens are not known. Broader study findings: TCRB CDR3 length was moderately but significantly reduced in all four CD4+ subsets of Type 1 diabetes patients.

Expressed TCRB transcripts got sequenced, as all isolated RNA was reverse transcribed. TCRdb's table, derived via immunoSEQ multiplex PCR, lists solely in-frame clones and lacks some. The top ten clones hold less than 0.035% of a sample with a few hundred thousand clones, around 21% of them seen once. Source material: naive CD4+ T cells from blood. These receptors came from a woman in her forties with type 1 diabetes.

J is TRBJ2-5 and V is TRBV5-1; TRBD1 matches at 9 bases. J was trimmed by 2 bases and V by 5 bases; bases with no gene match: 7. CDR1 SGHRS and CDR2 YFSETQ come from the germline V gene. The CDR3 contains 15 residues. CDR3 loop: CASRSGTGIQETQYF. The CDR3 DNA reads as TGCGCCAGCAGGTCTGGGACAGGGATTCAAGAGACCCAGTACTTC.

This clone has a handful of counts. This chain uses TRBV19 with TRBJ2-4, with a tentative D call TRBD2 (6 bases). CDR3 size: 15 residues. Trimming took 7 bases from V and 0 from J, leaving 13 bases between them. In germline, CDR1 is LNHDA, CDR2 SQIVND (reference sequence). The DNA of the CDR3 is TGTGCCAGTACCGGACGGGGACTAGCCAAAAACATTCAGTACTTC. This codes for CASTGRGLAKNIQYF. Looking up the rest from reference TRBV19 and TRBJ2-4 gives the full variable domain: DGGITQSPKYLFRKEGQNVTLSCEQNLNHDAMYWYRQDPGQGLRLIYYSQIVNDFQKGDIAEGYSVSREKKESFPLTVTSAQKNPTAFYLCASTGRGLAKNIQYFGAGTRLSVL.

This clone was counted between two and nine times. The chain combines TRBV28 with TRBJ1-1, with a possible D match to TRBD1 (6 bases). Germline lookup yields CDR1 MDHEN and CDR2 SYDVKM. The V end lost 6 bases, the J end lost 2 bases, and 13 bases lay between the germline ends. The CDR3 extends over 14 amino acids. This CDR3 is CASRPRQANTEAFF. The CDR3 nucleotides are TGTGCCAGCAGGCCTCGACAGGCCAACACTGAAGCTTTCTTT. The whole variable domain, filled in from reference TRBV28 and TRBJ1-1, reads DVKVTQSSRYLVKRTGEKVFLECVQDMDHENMFWYRQDPGLGLRLIYFSYDVKMKEKGDIPEGYSVSREKKERFSLILESASTNQTSMYLCASRPRQANTEAFFGQGTRLTVV.

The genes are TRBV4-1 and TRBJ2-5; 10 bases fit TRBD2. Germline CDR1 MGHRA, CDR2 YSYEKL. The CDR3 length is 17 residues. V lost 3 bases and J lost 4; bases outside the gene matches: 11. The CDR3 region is CASSQTSGSAVGETQYF. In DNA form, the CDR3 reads TGCGCCAGCAGCCAGACTAGCGGGTCCGCGGTAGGAGAGACCCAGTACTTC.

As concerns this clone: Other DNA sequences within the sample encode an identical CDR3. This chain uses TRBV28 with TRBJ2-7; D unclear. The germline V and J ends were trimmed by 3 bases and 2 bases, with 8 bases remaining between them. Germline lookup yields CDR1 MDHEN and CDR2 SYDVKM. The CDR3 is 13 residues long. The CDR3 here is CASSLGRAYEQYF. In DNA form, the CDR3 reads TGTGCCAGCAGTTTGGGCAGAGCCTACGAGCAGTACTTC.

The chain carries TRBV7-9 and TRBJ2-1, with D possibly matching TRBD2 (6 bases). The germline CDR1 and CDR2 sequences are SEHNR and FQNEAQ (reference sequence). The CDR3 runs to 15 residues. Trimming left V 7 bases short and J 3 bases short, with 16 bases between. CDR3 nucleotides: TGTGCCAGCACCTCTTTGGGACTTGGCTACAATGAGCAGTTCTTC. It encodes CASTSLGLGYNEQFF.

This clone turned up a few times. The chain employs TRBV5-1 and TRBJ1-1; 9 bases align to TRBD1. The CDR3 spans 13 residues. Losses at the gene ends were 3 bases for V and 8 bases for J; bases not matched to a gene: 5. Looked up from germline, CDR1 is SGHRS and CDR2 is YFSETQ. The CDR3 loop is CASSYRDREEAFF. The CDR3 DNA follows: TGCGCCAGCAGCTACCGGGACAGGGAGGAAGCTTTCTTT.

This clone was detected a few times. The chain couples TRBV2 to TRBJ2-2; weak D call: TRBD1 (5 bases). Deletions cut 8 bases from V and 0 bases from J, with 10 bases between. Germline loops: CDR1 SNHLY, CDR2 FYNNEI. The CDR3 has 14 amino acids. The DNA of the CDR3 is TGTGCCAGCGACAGATTCGCGAACACCGGGGAGCTGTTTTTT. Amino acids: CASDRFANTGELFF.

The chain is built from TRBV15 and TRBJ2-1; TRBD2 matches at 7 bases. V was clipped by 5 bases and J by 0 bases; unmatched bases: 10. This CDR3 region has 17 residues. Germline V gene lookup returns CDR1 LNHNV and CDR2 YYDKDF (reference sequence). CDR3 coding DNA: TGTGCCACCAGCGGAGGAATAGGGACTACCTCCTACAATGAGCAGTTCTTC. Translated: CATSGGIGTTSYNEQFF. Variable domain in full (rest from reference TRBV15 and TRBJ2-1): DAMVIQNPRYQVTQFGKPVTLSCSQTLNHNVMYWYQQKSSQAPKLLFHYYDKDFNNEADTPDNFQSRRPNTSFCFLDIRSPGLGDTAMYLCATSGGIGTTSYNEQFFGPGTRLTVL.

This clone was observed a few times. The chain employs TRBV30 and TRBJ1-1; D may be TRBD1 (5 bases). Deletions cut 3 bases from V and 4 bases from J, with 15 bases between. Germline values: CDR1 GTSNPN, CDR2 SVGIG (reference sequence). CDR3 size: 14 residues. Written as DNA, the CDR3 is TGTGCCTGGAGCTTCAAGGCGGGGACCACTGAAGCTTTCTTT. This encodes CAWSFKAGTTEAFF.

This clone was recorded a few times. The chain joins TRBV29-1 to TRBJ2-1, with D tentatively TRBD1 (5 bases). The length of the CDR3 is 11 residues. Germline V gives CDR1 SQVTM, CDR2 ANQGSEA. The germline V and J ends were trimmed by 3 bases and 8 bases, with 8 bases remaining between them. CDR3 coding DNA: TGCAGCGTTGACAGGGTTGATGAGCAGTTCTTC. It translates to CSVDRVDEQFF.

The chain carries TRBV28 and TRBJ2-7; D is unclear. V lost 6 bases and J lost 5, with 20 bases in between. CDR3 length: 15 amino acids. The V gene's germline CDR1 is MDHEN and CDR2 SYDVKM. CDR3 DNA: TGTGCCAGCAGCCCAGTGGAGCCGTCGTGGGACGAGCAGTACTTC. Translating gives CASSPVEPSWDEQYF.

The CDR3, as DNA: TGTGCCAGCAGCCAAGTCCGGGACAGCAGCTCCGTGAGGCTGTTTTTT. As protein: CASSQVRDSSSVRLFF. The rearrangement joins TRBV4-2 to TRBJ2-2; 7 nucleotides agree with TRBD1. Germline CDR1 is LGHNA and CDR2 is YNFKEQ. This CDR3 comprises 16 residues. V shed 1 base, J shed 13 bases, and the junction held 15 bases outside the gene matches.

The CDR3 sequence: CASSYLGGEQFF. As DNA, the CDR3 is TGTGCCAGCAGTTACCTGGGGGGTGAGCAGTTCTTC. The V call is TRBV6-5, the J call TRBJ2-1; possible D gene TRBD2, 6 bases. CDR1 and CDR2 (germline): MNHEY, SVGAGI. This CDR3 comprises 12 residues. V lost 2 bases and J lost 9, with 8 bases in between.

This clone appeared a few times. This CDR3 is CASGTGSGQPQHF. The CDR3, as DNA: TGTGCCAGCGGGACAGGGTCGGGTCAGCCCCAGCATTTT. The rearrangement links TRBV6-5 to TRBJ1-5; 9 bases match TRBD1. The CDR3 loop spans 13 amino acids. Germline CDR1 MNHEY, CDR2 SVGAGI. V trimming: 8 bases; J trimming: 6 bases; junction bases outside the gene matches: 5.

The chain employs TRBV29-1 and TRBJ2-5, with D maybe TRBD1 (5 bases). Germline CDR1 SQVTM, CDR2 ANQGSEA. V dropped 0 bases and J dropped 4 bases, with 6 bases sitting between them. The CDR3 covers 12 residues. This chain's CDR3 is CSVEEQGETQYF. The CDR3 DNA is TGCAGCGTTGAAGAGCAGGGAGAGACCCAGTACTTC.

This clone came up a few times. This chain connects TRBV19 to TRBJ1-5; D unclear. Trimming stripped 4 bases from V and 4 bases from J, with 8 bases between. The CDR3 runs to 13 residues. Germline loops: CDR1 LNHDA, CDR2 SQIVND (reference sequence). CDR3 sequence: CASSTAGNQPQHF. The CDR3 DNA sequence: TGTGCCAGTAGTACTGCGGGAAATCAGCCCCAGCATTTT.

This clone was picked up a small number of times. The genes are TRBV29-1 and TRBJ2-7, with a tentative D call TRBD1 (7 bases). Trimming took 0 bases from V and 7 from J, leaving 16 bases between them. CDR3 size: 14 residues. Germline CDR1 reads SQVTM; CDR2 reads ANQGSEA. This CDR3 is CSVEDPEGAGEQYF. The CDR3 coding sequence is TGCAGCGTTGAAGATCCGGAGGGGGCGGGGGAGCAGTACTTC.

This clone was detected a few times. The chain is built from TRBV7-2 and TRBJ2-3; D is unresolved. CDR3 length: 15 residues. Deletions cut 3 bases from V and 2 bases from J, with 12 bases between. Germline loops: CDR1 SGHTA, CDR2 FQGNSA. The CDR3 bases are TGTGCCAGCAGCTTCGGTTACAGATCCACAGATACGCAGTATTTT. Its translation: CASSFGYRSTDTQYF.

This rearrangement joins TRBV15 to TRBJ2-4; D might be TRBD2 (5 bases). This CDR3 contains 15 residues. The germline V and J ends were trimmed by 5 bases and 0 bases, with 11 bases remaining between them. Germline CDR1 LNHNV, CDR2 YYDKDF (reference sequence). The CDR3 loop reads CATSPTGLAKNIQYF. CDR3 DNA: TGTGCCACCAGCCCTACTGGACTAGCCAAAAACATTCAGTACTTC. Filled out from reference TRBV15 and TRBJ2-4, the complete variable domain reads DAMVIQNPRYQVTQFGKPVTLSCSQTLNHNVMYWYQQKSSQAPKLLFHYYDKDFNNEADTPDNFQSRRPNTSFCFLDIRSPGLGDTAMYLCATSPTGLAKNIQYFGAGTRLSVL.

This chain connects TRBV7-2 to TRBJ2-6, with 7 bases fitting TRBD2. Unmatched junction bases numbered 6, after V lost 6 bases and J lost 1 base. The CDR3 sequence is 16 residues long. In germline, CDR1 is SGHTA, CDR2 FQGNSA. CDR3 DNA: TGTGCCAGCAGTCGGCAGGGAGGGTCTGGGGCCAACGTCCTGACTTTC. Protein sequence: CASSRQGGSGANVLTF.